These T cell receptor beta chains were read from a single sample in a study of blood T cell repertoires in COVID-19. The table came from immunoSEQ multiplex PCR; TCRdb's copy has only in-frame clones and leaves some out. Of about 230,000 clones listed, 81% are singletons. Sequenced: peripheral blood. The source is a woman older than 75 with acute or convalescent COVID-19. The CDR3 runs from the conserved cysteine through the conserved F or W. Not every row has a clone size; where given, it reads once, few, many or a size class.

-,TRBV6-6,CASSPIPTGNYGYTF
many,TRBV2,CASRSDRNNYGYTF
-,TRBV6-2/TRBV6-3,CASSRPTSGGGGQETQYF
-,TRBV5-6,CASSLGTSTNEKLFF
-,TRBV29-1,CSVGGASSSYEQYF
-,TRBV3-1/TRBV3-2,CASSQVTTSYNEQFF
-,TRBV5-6,CASSLGASVYEQYF
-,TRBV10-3,CAISESGMSGAFF
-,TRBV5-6,CASSLIGQNQPQHF
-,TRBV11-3,CASSLGRAPTYEQYF
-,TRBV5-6,CASSLSGQVQETQYF
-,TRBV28,CASRGQGRNYGYTF